This TCR beta chain was identified during a study of cytotoxic CD8 clonotypes in ibrutinib-treated CLL. The assay was immunoSEQ multiplex PCR, and TCRdb's table has in-frame clones only and misses some. Of about 160,000 clones in the sample, more than 65% were seen once. Germline V gene lookup returns CDR1 KGHSH and CDR2 LQKENI. This CDR3 contains 13 residues. Trimming cost V 4 bases and J 4 bases, with 7 bases left between them. This receptor was identified in a human donor with chronic lymphocytic leukemia. Sample: PBMCs, taken after 12 months of ibrutinib treatment. The chain links TRBV18 to TRBJ1-4; D is unresolved. The chain's CDR3 is CASSLVLNEKLFF. In nucleotides, the CDR3 is TGTGCCAGCTCACTGGTCCTTAATGAAAAACTGTTTTTT.